The 16 T cell receptor beta chains below come from one sample, sequenced in a study of cytomegalovirus exposure and HLA in healthy donors. PCR was performed using 60 Vbeta and 13 Jbeta primers. Clones were read by immunoSEQ multiplex PCR, and TCRdb kept only the in-frame ones, dropping some. The profile shows 90,000 to 100,000 clones, 82% of them singletons. The sample comprised PBMCs. The receptors derive from a man between 50 and 59 years old in good health and CMV-seronegative.

V and J are TRBV28 and TRBJ2-3; 9 bases map to TRBD1. CDR1 and CDR2 from the germline V gene are MDHEN and SYDVKM. The junction had 6 bases not matched to a gene; V was cut back by 3 bases and J by 2 bases. The CDR3 is 16 residues long. CDR3 coding DNA: TGTGCCAGCAGTTTGGGGACAGGGCTAACCACAGATACGCAGTATTTT. Translation: CASSLGTGLTTDTQYF. Based on the CDR3 plus reference TRBV28 and TRBJ2-3, the full variable domain is DVKVTQSSRYLVKRTGEKVFLECVQDMDHENMFWYRQDPGLGLRLIYFSYDVKMKEKGDIPEGYSVSREKKERFSLILESASTNQTSMYLCASSLGTGLTTDTQYFGPGTRLTVL.

V usage is TRBV7-6 and J usage is TRBJ2-1, with TRBD1 matching over 9 bases. Trimming took 2 bases from V and 4 from J; bases not matched to a gene: 9. The CDR3 runs 17 residues. The V gene's germline CDR1 is SGHVS and CDR2 FNYEAQ. CDR3 nucleotide sequence: TGTGCCAGCAGCTTAACCTCCGGGACAGGGTTATACAATGAGCAGTTCTTC. Translated, it gives CASSLTSGTGLYNEQFF.

This chain links TRBV5-4 with TRBJ2-2; possible D gene TRBD2, 6 bases. Germline V gives CDR1 SGHNT, CDR2 YYREEE (reference sequence). The CDR3 extends over 11 amino acids. Trimming pared 7 bases from V and 8 bases from J, leaving 9 bases between. The CDR3 spells CASERVGELFF. CDR3 sequence (DNA): TGTGCCAGCGAGCGGGTTGGGGAGCTGTTTTTT.

This clone was seen only once. The V gene is TRBV4-2, the J gene TRBJ2-7; TRBD2 aligns across 14 bases. CDR3 length equals 19 residues. With 3 bases clipped from V and 7 bases from J, the junction kept 17 bases outside the gene matches. The germline V gene has CDR1 LGHNA and CDR2 YNFKEQ. CDR3 nucleotides: TGTGCCAGCAGCCACTCCCCATGGGCTGAGACTAGCGGGAGGGTAGAGCAGTACTTC. Protein product: CASSHSPWAETSGRVEQYF.

This chain links TRBV6-5 with TRBJ1-1; D is ambiguous. The length of the CDR3 is 12 residues. V lost 2 bases and J 8 bases, leaving 9 bases between the germline ends. CDR1 MNHEY and CDR2 SVGAGI come from the germline V gene. The DNA for the CDR3 is TGTGCCAGCAGTTACCCAAGAGGGGAAGCTTTCTTT. The encoded protein is CASSYPRGEAFF.

This clone showed up just once. This chain connects TRBV13 to TRBJ2-5; 13 bases agree with TRBD2. The CDR3 length is 17 residues. With 5 bases clipped from V and 0 bases from J, the junction kept 6 bases outside the gene matches. From germline, CDR1 is PRHDT and CDR2 FYEKMQ (reference sequence). This chain's CDR3 is CASSPRGLAGNQETQYF. The CDR3 bases are TGTGCCAGCAGCCCGCGGGGACTAGCGGGAAACCAAGAGACCCAGTACTTC.

The chain recombines TRBV5-1 with TRBJ2-1, with 7 bases identical to TRBD2. CDR1 and CDR2 from the germline V gene are SGHRS and YFSETQ. The CDR3 is 13 amino acids. V was clipped by 5 bases and J by 5 bases; unmatched bases: 4. DNA of the CDR3: TGCGCCAGCAGGCCGACTAGCCACAATGAGCAGTTCTTC. As protein: CASRPTSHNEQFF.

The chain has TRBV19 and TRBJ1-5; possibly TRBD1 for D (6 bases). V was trimmed by 9 bases and J by 3 bases, leaving 15 bases between them. CDR3 length equals 14 residues. The germline CDR1 and CDR2 sequences are LNHDA and SQIVND (reference sequence). CDR3 nucleotide sequence: TGTGCCAGCTCAGTTGGACAGATCAATCAGCCCCAGCATTTT. It codes for CASSVGQINQPQHF.

The J gene is TRBJ2-2, the V gene TRBV6-1; TRBD2 matches 7 bases. The CDR3 totals 14 residues. Germline CDR1 MNHNS, CDR2 SASEGT. J gave up 5 bases and V 7 bases, and 7 bases lay outside the gene matches. The CDR3 sequence is CASIVGGPTGELFF. The CDR3 region has the DNA TGTGCCAGCATTGTGGGAGGGCCAACCGGGGAGCTGTTTTTT.

The chain carries TRBV7-2 and TRBJ2-3; 9 bases map to TRBD2. Germline CDR1 reads SGHTA; CDR2 reads FQGNSA. With V trimmed by 2 bases and J by 2 bases, 5 bases remained unmatched. The CDR3 contains 16 residues. CDR3 in DNA: TGTGCCAGCAGCTTAAGACTAGCGGAAAACACAGATACGCAGTATTTT. This gives the protein CASSLRLAENTDTQYF.

This chain joins TRBV9 and TRBJ2-3, with D possibly matching TRBD2 (5 bases). Germline CDR1 and CDR2: SGDLS and YYNGEE. The CDR3 extends over 15 amino acids. The V gene lost 0 bases and the J gene lost 0 bases, with 8 bases spanning the gap. The CDR3 is CASSVGSASTDTQYF. Written as DNA, the CDR3 is TGTGCCAGCAGCGTAGGTAGCGCTAGCACAGATACGCAGTATTTT.

CDR3 in amino acids: CASSPGTSGSTDTQYF. CDR3 DNA: TGTGCCAGCAGCCCCGGGACTAGCGGTTCCACAGATACGCAGTATTTT. The chain joins TRBV7-2 to TRBJ2-3, with 11 bases fitting TRBD2. The CDR3 extends over 16 amino acids. CDR1 is SGHTA, CDR2 FQGNSA, per germline. V was pared by 5 bases and J by 2 bases, with 6 bases of the junction left unmatched.

V is TRBV5-1 and J is TRBJ1-1, with 7 bases matching TRBD1. CDR1 SGHRS and CDR2 YFSETQ come from the germline V gene. V lost 4 bases and J lost 1; bases outside the gene matches: 16. The CDR3 is 18 amino acids. In DNA, the CDR3 is TGCGCCAGCAGCCGACGTACAGGGGACGGACTTAGGAACACTGAAGCTTTCTTT. It translates to CASSRRTGDGLRNTEAFF.

This chain links TRBV25-1 with TRBJ1-2; D is possibly TRBD1 (6 bases). Trimming took off 7 bases at V and 8 bases at J, with 23 bases between the two ends. CDR3 size: 15 residues. The germline V gene encodes CDR1 MGHDK and CDR2 SYGVNS. CDR3 nucleotide sequence: TGTGCCAGCATCCCGAACCTGGGGGCCTCCGGGGGCTACACCTTC. This gives the protein CASIPNLGASGGYTF.

This clone was seen once. This chain links TRBV6-6 with TRBJ1-6; D call uncertain. Trimming cost V 8 bases and J 9 bases, with 11 bases left between them. The CDR3 length is 12 residues. Germline values: CDR1 MNHNY, CDR2 SVGAGI (reference sequence). CDR3: CASGERSSPLHF. The CDR3 DNA is TGTGCCAGCGGGGAGAGAAGTTCACCCCTCCACTTT.

This rearrangement joins TRBV12-5 to TRBJ2-1, with a possible D match to TRBD2 (6 bases). Deletions cut 7 bases from V and 0 bases from J, with 22 bases between. The germline V gene encodes CDR1 LGHNT and CDR2 FRNRAP. The CDR3 sequence is 18 residues long. Here the CDR3 reads CASAWSADRESSYNEQFF. CDR3 sequence (DNA): TGTGCTAGTGCATGGAGCGCTGATCGGGAGAGCTCCTACAATGAGCAGTTCTTC.